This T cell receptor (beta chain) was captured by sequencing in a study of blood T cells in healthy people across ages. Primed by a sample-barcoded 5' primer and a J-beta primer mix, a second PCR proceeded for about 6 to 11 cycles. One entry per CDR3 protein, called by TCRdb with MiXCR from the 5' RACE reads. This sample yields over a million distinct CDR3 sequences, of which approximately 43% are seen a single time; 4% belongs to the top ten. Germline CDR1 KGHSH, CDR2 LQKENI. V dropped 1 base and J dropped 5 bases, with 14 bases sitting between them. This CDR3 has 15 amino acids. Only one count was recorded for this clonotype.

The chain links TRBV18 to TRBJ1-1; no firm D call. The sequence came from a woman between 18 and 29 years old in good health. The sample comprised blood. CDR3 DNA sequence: TGTGCCAGCTCACCACGTACTACCCGGGAGACTGAAGCTTTCTTT. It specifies CASSPRTTRETEAFF.